A single sample is the source of the 9 T cell receptor beta chains below, sequenced in a study of blood T cell repertoires in COVID-19. Profiled with immunoSEQ multiplex PCR; TCRdb holds only in-frame clones, not every one. There are tens of thousands of clones in the sample; almost 85% occur only once, and about 37% lies in the top ten. Sequences were obtained from peripheral blood. The receptors originated from a man aged 65 to 85 with acute or convalescent COVID-19.

The chain uses TRBV19 and TRBJ1-2, with 8 nucleotides matching TRBD1. The germline CDR1 and CDR2 sequences are LNHDA and SQIVND (reference sequence). J gave up 6 bases and V 6 bases, and 6 bases lay outside the gene matches. CDR3 length: 13 amino acids. The CDR3 region has the DNA TGTGCCAGTAGATCGACAGGGGACGATGGCTACACCTTC. As protein: CASRSTGDDGYTF.

The sample holds a few counts of this clone. The V gene is TRBV2, the J gene TRBJ2-2, with 9 bases identical to TRBD1. This CDR3 region has 15 residues. CDR1 and CDR2 (germline): SNHLY, FYNNEI. Germline trimming cut 3 bases from V and 5 bases from J; bases unmatched to any gene: 4. In DNA form, the CDR3 reads TGTGCCAGCAGTGAGGACAGGGGTTCAACCGGGGAGCTGTTTTTT. Residues: CASSEDRGSTGELFF.

The chain is built from TRBV7-9 and TRBJ2-7, with D hard to call. CDR1 is SEHNR and CDR2 is FQNEAQ in the germline V gene (reference sequence). Trimming took off 5 bases at V and 3 bases at J, with 17 bases between the two ends. This CDR3 has 15 amino acids. CDR3 nucleotide sequence: TGTGCCAGCAGCCCGAACTTTATGATCAACTACGAGCAGTACTTC. Translated, it gives CASSPNFMINYEQYF.

This clone appeared a few times. The chain joins TRBV5-1 to TRBJ1-6, with a weak D call TRBD1 (6 bases). Trimming removed 1 base at V and 4 bases at J, with 12 bases between. This CDR3 contains 16 residues. Germline loops: CDR1 SGHRS, CDR2 YFSETQ. The CDR3 spells CASSLITGIYNSPLHF. In nucleotides, the CDR3 is TGCGCCAGCAGCTTGATCACAGGGATTTATAATTCACCCCTCCACTTT.

V gene TRBV2 combines with J gene TRBJ2-5, with D tentatively TRBD2 (7 bases). CDR3 size: 14 residues. The germline V and J ends were trimmed by 8 bases and 3 bases, with 16 bases remaining between them. CDR1 is SNHLY, CDR2 FYNNEI, per germline. CDR3 DNA: TGTGCCAGCGAAGGGGGGGAAGAGGAAGAGACCCAGTACTTC. It yields the protein CASEGGEEEETQYF.

The chain couples TRBV7-2 to TRBJ2-1, with 7 nucleotides matching TRBD2. This CDR3 spans 16 amino acids. V was clipped by 4 bases and J by 0 bases; unmatched bases: 6. CDR1 is SGHTA and CDR2 is FQGNSA in the germline V gene. As DNA, the CDR3 is TGTGCCAGCAGCTCCGCAGCGGGGAGCTCCTACAATGAGCAGTTCTTC. This encodes CASSSAAGSSYNEQFF. The full variable domain, rest sourced from reference TRBV7-2 and TRBJ2-1, is GAGVSQSPSNKVTEKGKDVELRCDPISGHTALYWYRQSLGQGLEFLIYFQGNSAPDKSGLPSDRFSAERTGGSVSTLTIQRTQQEDSAVYLCASSSAAGSSYNEQFFGPGTRLTVL.

V usage is TRBV10-1 and J usage is TRBJ2-7; the match to TRBD2 covers 8 bases. CDR3 length: 15 amino acids. Trimming at V came to 0 bases and at J to 5 bases, leaving 6 bases not matched to a gene. Germline values: CDR1 WNHNN, CDR2 SYGVQD (reference sequence). For the CDR3, the DNA is TGCGCCAGCAGTGAGTCGGGACTAGGGCTCCACGAGCAGTACTTC. Protein sequence: CASSESGLGLHEQYF.

The rearrangement links TRBV3-1 (or the pseudogene TRBV3-2) to TRBJ2-2, with 13 bases identical to TRBD2. Germline V gene sequence: CDR1 LGHDT, CDR2 YNNKEL (reference sequence). CDR3 length: 16 residues. V shed 4 bases and J 7 bases; nucleotides not matched to a gene: 6. CDR3 sequence: CASSLRTSGSIGELFF. The CDR3 nucleotides read TGTGCCAGCAGCCTACGGACTAGCGGGAGCATCGGGGAGCTGTTTTTT.

J is TRBJ1-3 and V is TRBV7-9; 7 bases agree with TRBD1. Trimming at V came to 4 bases and at J to 0 bases, leaving 6 bases not matched to a gene. The CDR3 consists of 16 residues. CDR1 and CDR2 from the germline V gene are SEHNR and FQNEAQ (reference sequence). CDR3 region: CASSYRDRRSGNTIYF. For the CDR3, the DNA is TGTGCCAGCAGCTACCGGGACAGACGCTCTGGAAACACCATATATTTT.